This TCR beta chain was found in a study of beta chain features in type 1 diabetes. The authors sorted CD4+ naive, central memory, regulatory and stem cell-like memory cells via CD45RO/CCR7/CD25/CD127/CD95/CD27. All sorted populations exceeded 98% purity. The CDR3 length is 15 residues. In germline, CDR1 is MNHNS, CDR2 SASEGT. The V end lost 7 bases, the J end lost 4 bases, and 17 bases lay between the germline ends. Comment on this clone: Its matching antigen is unknown.

Investigators reverse transcribed all isolated RNA, so they sequenced expressed TCRB transcripts. Method: immunoSEQ multiplex PCR; TCRdb's copy keeps in-frame clones and lacks some. This table holds roughly 300,000 clones, around 15% found once. General study points: Patients with type 1 diabetes carried fewer insertions and had more deletions at their VDJ junctions. Researchers cautioned that cDNA sequencing could over-represent cells with high TCR expression.

This clonotype was sampled from a man aged 25 to 40 in good health. Sequencing used central memory CD4+ T cells from blood. The V and J genes are TRBV6-1 and TRBJ2-1; D might be TRBD1 (5 bases). The CDR3 nucleotides are TGTGCCAGCACTCCCGAAAGTGGGGCATACAATGAGCAGTTCTTC. It yields the protein CASTPESGAYNEQFF.